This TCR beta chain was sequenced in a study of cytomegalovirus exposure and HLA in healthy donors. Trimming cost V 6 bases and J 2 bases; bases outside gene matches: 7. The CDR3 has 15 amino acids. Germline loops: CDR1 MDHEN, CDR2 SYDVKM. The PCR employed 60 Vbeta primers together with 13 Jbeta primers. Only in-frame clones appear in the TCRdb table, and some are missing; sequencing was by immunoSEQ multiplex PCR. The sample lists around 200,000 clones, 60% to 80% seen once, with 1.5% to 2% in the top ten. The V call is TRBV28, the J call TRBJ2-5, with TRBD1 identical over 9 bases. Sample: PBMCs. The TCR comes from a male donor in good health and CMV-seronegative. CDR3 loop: CASRWTGAEQETQYF. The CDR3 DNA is TGTGCCAGCAGATGGACAGGGGCGGAACAAGAGACCCAGTACTTC.